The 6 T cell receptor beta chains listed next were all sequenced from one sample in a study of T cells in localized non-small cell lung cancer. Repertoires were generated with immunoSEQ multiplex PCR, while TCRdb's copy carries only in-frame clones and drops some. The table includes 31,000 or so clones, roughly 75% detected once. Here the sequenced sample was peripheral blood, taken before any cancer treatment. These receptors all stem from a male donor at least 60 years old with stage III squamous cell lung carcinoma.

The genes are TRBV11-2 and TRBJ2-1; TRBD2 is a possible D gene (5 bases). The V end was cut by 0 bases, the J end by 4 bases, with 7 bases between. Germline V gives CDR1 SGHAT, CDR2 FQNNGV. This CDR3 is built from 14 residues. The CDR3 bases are TGTGCCAGCAGCTTAGATAGCGTTTACAATGAGCAGTTCTTC. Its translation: CASSLDSVYNEQFF.

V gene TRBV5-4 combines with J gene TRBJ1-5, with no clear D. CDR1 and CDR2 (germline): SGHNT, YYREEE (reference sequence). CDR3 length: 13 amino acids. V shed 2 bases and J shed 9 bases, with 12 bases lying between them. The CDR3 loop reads CASSFSGSSPQHF. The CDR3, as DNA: TGTGCCAGCAGCTTTTCTGGCTCGTCGCCCCAGCATTTT. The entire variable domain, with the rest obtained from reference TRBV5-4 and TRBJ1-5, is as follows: ETGVTQSPTHLIKTRGQQVTLRCSSQSGHNTVSWYQQALGQGPQFIFQYYREEENGRGNFPPRFSGLQFPNYSSELNVNALELDDSALYLCASSFSGSSPQHFGDGTRLSIL.

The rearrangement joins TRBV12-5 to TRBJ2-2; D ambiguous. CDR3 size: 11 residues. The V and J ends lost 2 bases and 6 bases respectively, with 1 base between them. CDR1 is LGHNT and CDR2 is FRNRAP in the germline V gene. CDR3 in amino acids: CASGLSGELFF. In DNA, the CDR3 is TGTGCTAGTGGTTTGTCCGGGGAGCTGTTTTTT.

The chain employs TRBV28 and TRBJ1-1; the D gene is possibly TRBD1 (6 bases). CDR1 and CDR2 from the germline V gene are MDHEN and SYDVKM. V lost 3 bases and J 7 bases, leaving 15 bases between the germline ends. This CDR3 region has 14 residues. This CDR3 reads CASSFFHTGNEAFF. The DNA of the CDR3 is TGTGCCAGCAGTTTCTTCCATACAGGGAATGAAGCTTTCTTT.

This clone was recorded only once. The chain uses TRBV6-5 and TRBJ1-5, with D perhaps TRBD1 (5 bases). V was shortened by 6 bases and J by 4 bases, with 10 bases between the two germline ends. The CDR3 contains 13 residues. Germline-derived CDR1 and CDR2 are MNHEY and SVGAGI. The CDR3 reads CASSPNRNQPQHF. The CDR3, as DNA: TGTGCCAGCAGCCCGAACAGGAATCAGCCCCAGCATTTT.

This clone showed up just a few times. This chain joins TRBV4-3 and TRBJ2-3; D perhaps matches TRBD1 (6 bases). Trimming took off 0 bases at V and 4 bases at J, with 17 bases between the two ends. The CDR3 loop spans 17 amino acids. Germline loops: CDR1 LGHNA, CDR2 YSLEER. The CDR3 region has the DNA TGCGCCAGCAGCCAAGATCTGGCAGGGGTAGGGCCAGATACGCAGTATTTT. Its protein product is CASSQDLAGVGPDTQYF.